Sequencing of this TCR beta chain was carried out in a study of T cells in localized non-small cell lung cancer. Clones were read by immunoSEQ multiplex PCR, and TCRdb kept only the in-frame ones, dropping some. Found here are more than 25,000 clones, more than 75% of them singletons; the top ten hold 10% to 15%. This clone appeared a single time. Antigen: not known. With 7 bases removed from V and 1 base from J, the gap between germline ends came to 8 bases. The CDR3 length is 12 residues. Germline V gene data show CDR1 as LGHNT and CDR2 as FRNRAP. Study observations and caveats: Higher T cell density in the blood was associated with longer overall survival, whereas higher adjacent-lung clonality associated with shorter survival. Investigators sequenced only a single tumor region, leaving heterogeneity possible. Clonality of T cells reached its maximum in uninvolved adjacent lung, surpassing tumor. Adjacent lung held a median roughly 50 of the top 100 tumor clones.

The TCR sequence derives from a female donor older than 55 with stage III squamous cell lung carcinoma. The specimen comprised peripheral blood, sampled before any cancer treatment. The chain recombines TRBV12-5 with TRBJ2-7; D unclear. CDR3 sequence: CASAAGSYEQYF. As DNA, the CDR3 is TGTGCTAGTGCTGCAGGTTCCTACGAGCAGTACTTC. Using reference TRBV12-5 and TRBJ2-7 for the parts outside the CDR3, the full variable domain is DARVTQTPRHKVTEMGQEVTMRCQPILGHNTVFWYRQTMMQGLELLAYFRNRAPLDDSGMPKDRFSAEMPDATLATLKIQPSEPRDSAVYFCASAAGSYEQYFGPGTRLTVT.